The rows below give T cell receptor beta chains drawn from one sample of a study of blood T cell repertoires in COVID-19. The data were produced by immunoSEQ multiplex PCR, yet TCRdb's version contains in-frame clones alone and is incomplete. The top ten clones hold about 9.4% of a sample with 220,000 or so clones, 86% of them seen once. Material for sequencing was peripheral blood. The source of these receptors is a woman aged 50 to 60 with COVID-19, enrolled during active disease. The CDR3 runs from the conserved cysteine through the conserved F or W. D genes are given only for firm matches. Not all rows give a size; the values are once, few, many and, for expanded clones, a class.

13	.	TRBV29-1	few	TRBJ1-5	CSVETGVNQPQHF	TGCAGCGTTGAGACGGGGGTAAATCAGCCCCAGCATTTT
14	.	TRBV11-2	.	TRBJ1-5	CASSLEGAGQPQHF	TGTGCCAGCAGCTTAGAGGGGGCTGGACAGCCCCAGCATTTT
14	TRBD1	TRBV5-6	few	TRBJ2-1	CASSLGTGYNEQFF	TGTGCCAGCAGCCTCGGGACAGGGTACAATGAGCAGTTCTTC
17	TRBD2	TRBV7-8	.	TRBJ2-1	CASSPRRGGGRNNEQFF	TGTGCCAGCAGCCCGAGGAGGGGCGGGGGGCGAAACAATGAGCAGTTCTTC
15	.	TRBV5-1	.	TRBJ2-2	CASSLSSRQTGELFF	TGCGCCAGCAGCTTGTCGTCGAGACAGACCGGGGAGCTGTTTTTT
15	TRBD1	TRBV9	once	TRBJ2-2	CASSVTTGSTGELFF	TGTGCCAGCAGCGTAACGACAGGGTCCACCGGGGAGCTGTTTTTT
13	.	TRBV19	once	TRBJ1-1	CASSMTAYTEAFF	TGTGCCAGTAGTATGACAGCCTACACTGAAGCTTTCTTT
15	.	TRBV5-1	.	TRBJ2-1	CASRGAISSYNEQFF	TGCGCCAGCAGAGGGGCGATAAGCTCCTACAATGAGCAGTTCTTC
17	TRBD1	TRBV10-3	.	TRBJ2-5	CAISSQSLDRVGETQYF	TGTGCCATCAGTTCGCAAAGCCTCGACAGGGTAGGGGAGACCCAGTACTTC
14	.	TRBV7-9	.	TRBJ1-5	CASSLEGGLQPQHF	TGTGCCAGCAGCTTAGAGGGGGGGCTTCAGCCCCAGCATTTT